This TCR beta chain was sequenced in a study of blood T cell repertoires in COVID-19. Study information: T cells, B-cell-depleted T cells, or PBMCs supplied cDNA or gDNA.

The table came from immunoSEQ multiplex PCR; TCRdb's copy has only in-frame clones and leaves some out. The table lists 140,000 or so clones, approximately 79% of them singletons. CDR1 is KGHSH and CDR2 is LQKENI in the germline V gene. Trimming at V came to 3 bases and at J to 10 bases, leaving 8 bases not matched to a gene. CDR3 length: 14 residues. The receptor was derived from a man between 45 and 60 years old with active or convalescent COVID-19. The source material was peripheral blood. The V and J genes are TRBV18 and TRBJ2-1; 8 bases are shared with TRBD2. The CDR3 bases are TGTGCCAGCTCACCTTCGGGAGGGCCGGACGAGCAGTTCTTC. Its protein product is CASSPSGGPDEQFF.